This T cell receptor beta chain emerged from a study of shared clonotypes between healthy human individuals. On the study more broadly: Donors had three CD4 naive, three CD4 memory, two CD8 naive and one CD8 memory plate apiece.

With regard to this clone: No antigen is known for it.

Measured with immunoSEQ multiplex PCR; TCRdb has only the in-frame clones, and not every one. The data hold 2 million to 2.5 million clones, with approximately 96% observed a single time. Germline values: CDR1 MGHDK, CDR2 SYGVNS. V gave up 7 bases and J gave up 6 bases; unmatched junction bases: 8. This CDR3 is built from 13 residues. Study results and limitations: An anticipated effect of sequencing depth on clonotype sharing among donors was recognized.

Material for sequencing was naive CD4+ T cells sorted from blood. Subset in this sample: CD45RA+ positively selected. The receptor was isolated from a man aged 18-30 years in good health. This chain uses TRBV25-1 with TRBJ1-2; the match to TRBD1 covers 7 bases. CDR3 in amino acids: CASKGRGFDGYTF. Here the CDR3 DNA reads TGTGCCAGCAAAGGCAGGGGGTTTGATGGCTACACCTTC.